These 19 T cell receptor beta chains share one sample of origin, sequenced in a study of identical twins. TCRdb re-analysed the 5' RACE reads in MiXCR, keeping a single row per CDR3 protein. The repertoire holds some 1,600,000 distinct CDR3 sequences, with roughly a third as singletons. Sequencing used cord blood. The receptor source for this set is a newborn girl in good health.

This clonotype was recorded at least ten times. The chain couples TRBV12-3 or TRBV12-4 to TRBJ2-7, with D maybe TRBD2 (6 bases). The CDR3 loop spans 14 amino acids. Trimming took 8 bases from V and 3 from J, leaving 17 bases between them. DNA for the CDR3: TGTGCCAGCCGCCTCTTTGCGGGGTTCTACGAGCAGTACTTC. This translates into CASRLFAGFYEQYF.

This clonotype has a handful of counts. The chain is built from TRBV20-1 and TRBJ2-3; D may be TRBD2 (6 bases). The ends were cut back, 6 bases at V and 4 bases at J, with 23 bases in the middle. The germline V gene has CDR1 DFQATT and CDR2 SNEGSKA (reference sequence). The CDR3 extends over 16 amino acids. CDR3 loop: CSAHSRTTREADTQYF. The CDR3 region has the DNA TGCAGTGCGCATAGCCGGACTACCAGGGAGGCAGATACGCAGTATTTT.

As concerns this clonotype: A read error may account for a junction end that differs from germline. The chain couples TRBV10-1 to TRBJ2-3, with 8 bases identical to TRBD2. The germline gives CDR1 WNHNN, CDR2 SYGVQD (reference sequence). The CDR3 is 18 residues long. CDR3 loop: CASSDGLASGVLTGTQYF. The CDR3 DNA follows: TGCGCCAGCAGTGACGGACTAGCTTCAGGTGTACTCACAGGTACGCAGTATTTT.

This clonotype has at least ten counts. One end of the junction is discordant with germline, which a read error may explain. The gene calls are TRBV6-1 and TRBJ2-5; no reliable D call. The CDR3 covers 17 residues. Germline CDR1 is MNHNS and CDR2 is SASEGT. The CDR3 spells CASRRFLVGPNQETQYF. The CDR3 nucleotides are TGTGCCAGCAGGAGGTTTCTAGTCGGCCCCAACCAGGAGACCCAGTACTTC.

The chain joins TRBV5-1 to TRBJ1-1; TRBD1 aligns across 10 bases. This CDR3 is 13 amino acids long. Germline V lookup: CDR1 SGHRS, CDR2 YFSETQ. J gave up 12 bases and V 0 bases, and 5 bases lay outside the gene matches. CDR3 coding DNA: TGCGCCAGCAGCTTGGTTGGGACAGGGGAGCCTTTCTTT. Its translation: CASSLVGTGEPFF.

This chain joins TRBV10-2 and TRBJ2-3, with TRBD2 identical over 8 bases. The ends lost 3 bases at V and 2 bases at J; junction bases unmatched: 7. The CDR3 is made up of 16 amino acids. Germline-derived CDR1 and CDR2 are WSHSY and SAAADI. CDR3 bases: TGCGCCAGCAGTGATGGTAGCGGGGCGAACACAGATACGCAGTATTTT. Its translation: CASSDGSGANTDTQYF.

The rearrangement links TRBV20-1 to TRBJ2-4; D possibly corresponds to TRBD2 (6 bases). CDR1 is DFQATT, CDR2 SNEGSKA, per germline (reference sequence). The CDR3 has 16 residues. The V end was cut by 3 bases, the J end by 0 bases, with 15 bases between. CDR3 amino acids: CSASTWRDLAKNIQYF. The CDR3 DNA reads as TGCAGTGCTAGTACGTGGCGGGACCTAGCCAAAAACATTCAGTACTTC.

This clonotype was detected a few times. CDR3: CSAKGTSGRTDTQYF. CDR3 sequence (DNA): TGCAGTGCTAAAGGGACCAGCGGGCGCACAGATACGCAGTATTTT. The chain couples TRBV20-1 to TRBJ2-3; perhaps TRBD2 as D (6 bases). Germline-derived CDR1 and CDR2 are DFQATT and SNEGSKA (reference sequence). Trimming left V 4 bases short and J 1 base short, with 15 bases between. The CDR3 has 15 amino acids.

This clonotype was observed a few times. The rearrangement links TRBV14 to TRBJ2-1; perhaps TRBD2 as D (5 bases). The CDR3 extends over 15 amino acids. Trimming removed 1 base at V and 3 bases at J, with 10 bases between. Germline V CDR1 and CDR2: SGHDN, FVKESK. In nucleotides, the CDR3 is TGTGCCAGCAGCCAAGCGGACTCGAGCTACAATGAGCAGTTCTTC. This translates into CASSQADSSYNEQFF.

This clonotype occurred a few times. This sequence joins TRBV28 and TRBJ2-1; D might be TRBD2 (6 bases). V gave up 10 bases and J gave up 8 bases, with 15 bases separating them. The CDR3 is made up of 12 amino acids. Germline CDR1 MDHEN, CDR2 SYDVKM. As DNA, the CDR3 is TGTGCCACCATTAGCGGAGGCCATGAGCAGTTCTTC. This codes for CATISGGHEQFF.

This clonotype was seen more than once but under ten times. The CDR3 DNA is TGCAGTGCTAATTTTGCGGGCCCGTATAGCAATCAGCCCCAGCATTTT. Its translation: CSANFAGPYSNQPQHF. The chain employs TRBV20-1 and TRBJ1-5; D uncertain. The germline CDR1 and CDR2 sequences are DFQATT and SNEGSKA (reference sequence). This CDR3 region has 16 residues. Trimming removed 4 bases from V and 0 bases from J, with 16 bases in between.

This clonotype was observed a handful of times. CDR3 loop: CASSVEPRTSGTETQYF. The CDR3 DNA is TGTGCCAGCAGCGTAGAGCCCCGGACTAGCGGGACAGAGACCCAGTACTTC. The chain is built from TRBV9 and TRBJ2-5; 12 bases match TRBD2. The CDR3 sequence is 17 residues long. Losses at the gene ends were 0 bases for V and 4 bases for J; bases not matched to a gene: 7. Germline loops: CDR1 SGDLS, CDR2 YYNGEE.

The sample holds a few counts of this clonotype. The rearrangement joins TRBV6-6 to TRBJ2-7; 8 positions match TRBD2. CDR3 length equals 15 residues. Losses at the gene ends were 0 bases for V and 2 bases for J; bases not matched to a gene: 3. CDR1 and CDR2 from the germline V gene are MNHNY and SVGAGI (reference sequence). The CDR3 DNA sequence: TGTGCCAGCAGTTACTCAAGCGGGGGAGCCTACGAGCAGTACTTC. It translates to CASSYSSGGAYEQYF.

V usage is TRBV5-1 and J usage is TRBJ1-2; D not certain. The V and J ends lost 0 bases and 5 bases respectively, with 17 bases between them. The CDR3 is 16 residues long. Germline CDR1 is SGHRS and CDR2 is YFSETQ. CDR3 sequence (DNA): TGCGCCAGCAGCTTGGGAAATAATCGGCCGTCTTATGGCTACACCTTC. Protein product: CASSLGNNRPSYGYTF.

This clonotype came up many times. The chain recombines TRBV12-3 or TRBV12-4 with TRBJ2-4; perhaps TRBD1 as D (5 bases). Trimming removed 3 bases at V and 9 bases at J, with 15 bases between. This CDR3 region has 14 residues. CDR3 loop: CASSFAQGWSIQYF. CDR3 sequence (DNA): TGTGCCAGCAGTTTTGCCCAGGGCTGGTCCATTCAGTACTTC.

The chain links TRBV20-1 to TRBJ2-7; 7 nucleotides match TRBD2. This CDR3 contains 13 residues. The germline V gene has CDR1 DFQATT and CDR2 SNEGSKA (reference sequence). Trimming cost V 3 bases and J 2 bases; bases outside gene matches: 4. The CDR3 loop reads CSARRELPYEQYF. The DNA for the CDR3 is TGCAGTGCTAGGCGGGAGTTACCCTACGAGCAGTACTTC.

V is TRBV12-3 or TRBV12-4 and J is TRBJ1-1; D gene uncertain. Trimming removed 5 bases at V and 8 bases at J, with 15 bases between. This CDR3 is built from 13 residues. In DNA, the CDR3 is TGTGCCAGCAGTCACGGTGGGAAGGGAGAAGCTTTCTTT. Translated, it gives CASSHGGKGEAFF.

The chain joins TRBV29-1 to TRBJ1-2; D is perhaps TRBD1 (6 bases). The CDR3 runs 14 residues. Germline lookup yields CDR1 SQVTM and CDR2 ANQGSEA. Trimming left V 2 bases short and J 4 bases short, with 14 bases between. The CDR3: CSVEKGGGIYGYTF. CDR3 in DNA: TGCAGCGTTGAAAAGGGGGGAGGTATCTATGGCTACACCTTC.

The chain is built from TRBV20-1 and TRBJ2-3, with 11 positions matching TRBD2. J lost 2 bases, V lost 8 bases, and 9 bases had no gene match. CDR1 DFQATT and CDR2 SNEGSKA come from the germline V gene (reference sequence). The CDR3 totals 15 residues. The CDR3 loop is CSLPLAGGDTDTQYF. In nucleotides, the CDR3 is TGCAGTCTCCCTCTAGCGGGAGGAGACACAGATACGCAGTATTTT.